The rows below give T cell receptor beta chains drawn from one sample of a study of blood T cell repertoires in COVID-19. TCRdb's copy holds only in-frame clones and misses some; the assay was immunoSEQ multiplex PCR. The table lists under 200,000 clones, around 83% of them singletons. Sequencing was done on a sample of peripheral blood. Every receptor here comes from a woman aged 50 to 65 with COVID-19, enrolled during active disease. Each CDR3 is given with its conserved first and last residue.

V gene	CDR3 length	J gene	CDR3 protein
TRBV12-3/TRBV12-4	13	TRBJ2-3	CASRDLNTDTQYF
TRBV19	11	TRBJ2-1	CASSIADEQFF
TRBV30	11	TRBJ2-7	CAWSRDYEQYF
TRBV27	15	TRBJ1-2	CASSRSGGEQPGYTF
TRBV12-3/TRBV12-4	12	TRBJ1-2	CASSVVSYGYTF
TRBV9	18	TRBJ2-1	CASSVATKGLAGYNEQFF
TRBV5-6	17	TRBJ1-4	CASSLRGTGATNEKLFF
TRBV6-5	14	TRBJ1-1	CASSRGDRNTEAFF
TRBV12-3/TRBV12-4	13	TRBJ1-1	CASRPQELGGAFF
TRBV4-1	18	TRBJ2-5	CASSPLNFLAGGQETQYF
TRBV10-3	13	TRBJ2-2	CAISASNTGELFF
TRBV3-1/TRBV3-2	13	TRBJ1-5	CASSQGLNQPQHF
TRBV11-2	15	TRBJ1-5	CASSLFGRAQGPQHF
TRBV7-3	9	TRBJ1-2	CAIPGGYTF
TRBV5-1	14	TRBJ2-2	CASSFGTGTGELFF
TRBV4-2	14	TRBJ2-7	CASRHTGGPYEQYF
TRBV27	14	TRBJ1-2	CASSGRQGAYGYTF
TRBV6-4	12	TRBJ1-5	CASSRLNQPQHF
TRBV29-1	13	TRBJ1-2	CSERDTTNYGYTF
TRBV4-2	14	TRBJ2-1	CASSYPGGDNEQFF
TRBV12-5	15	TRBJ1-6	CASALGQGARSPLHF
TRBV7-2	14	TRBJ2-3	CASSPWGGTDTQYF
TRBV5-6	17	TRBJ1-2	CASSLCSAGVNWYGYTF
TRBV27	14	TRBJ2-7	CASSLTGGPYEQYF
TRBV7-3	15	TRBJ2-2	CASSLTAPGTGELFF
TRBV7-3	15	TRBJ2-7	CASQGQELSSYEQYF